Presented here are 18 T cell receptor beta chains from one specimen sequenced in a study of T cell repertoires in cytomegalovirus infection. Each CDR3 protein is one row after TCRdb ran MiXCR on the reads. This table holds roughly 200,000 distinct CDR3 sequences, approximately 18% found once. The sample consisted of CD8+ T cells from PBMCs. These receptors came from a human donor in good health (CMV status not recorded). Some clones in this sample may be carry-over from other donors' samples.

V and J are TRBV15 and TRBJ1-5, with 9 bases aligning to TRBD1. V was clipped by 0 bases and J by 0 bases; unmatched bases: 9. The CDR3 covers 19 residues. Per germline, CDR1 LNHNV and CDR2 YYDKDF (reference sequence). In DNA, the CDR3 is TGTGCCACCAGCAGAGATCCCCGGGACAGGGTCTATAGCAATCAGCCCCAGCATTTT. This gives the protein CATSRDPRDRVYSNQPQHF.

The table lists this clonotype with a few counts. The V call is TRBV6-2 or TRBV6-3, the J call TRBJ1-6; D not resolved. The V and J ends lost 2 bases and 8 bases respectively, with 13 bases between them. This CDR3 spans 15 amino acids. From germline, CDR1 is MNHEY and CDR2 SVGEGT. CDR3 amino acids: CASSYRERSDSPLHF. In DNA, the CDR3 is TGTGCCAGCAGTTACAGGGAAAGATCGGATTCACCCCTCCACTTT.

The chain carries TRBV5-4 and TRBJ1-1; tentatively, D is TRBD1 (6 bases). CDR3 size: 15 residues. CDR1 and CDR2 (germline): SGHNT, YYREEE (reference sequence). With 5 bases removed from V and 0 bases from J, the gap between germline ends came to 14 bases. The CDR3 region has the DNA TGTGCCAGCAGTCAGTACCACAGGGTGAACACTGAAGCTTTCTTT. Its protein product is CASSQYHRVNTEAFF.

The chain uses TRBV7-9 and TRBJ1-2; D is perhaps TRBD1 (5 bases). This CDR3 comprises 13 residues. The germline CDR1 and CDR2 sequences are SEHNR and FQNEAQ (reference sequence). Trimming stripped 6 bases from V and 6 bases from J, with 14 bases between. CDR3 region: CASRLGPEDGYTF. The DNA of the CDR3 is TGTGCCAGCAGGTTGGGACCGGAGGATGGCTACACCTTC.

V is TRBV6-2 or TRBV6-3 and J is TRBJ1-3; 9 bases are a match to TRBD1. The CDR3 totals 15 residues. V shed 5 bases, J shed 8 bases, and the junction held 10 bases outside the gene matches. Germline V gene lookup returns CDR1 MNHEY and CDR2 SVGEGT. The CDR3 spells CASSPGTGTFYTIYF. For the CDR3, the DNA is TGTGCCAGCAGTCCCGGGACAGGGACGTTCTACACCATATATTTT.

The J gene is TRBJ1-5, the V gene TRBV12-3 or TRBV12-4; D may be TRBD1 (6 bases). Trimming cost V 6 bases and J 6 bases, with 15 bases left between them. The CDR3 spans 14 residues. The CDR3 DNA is TGTGCCAGCAGGCTGGGTTCAGGGGTTCAGCCCCAGCATTTT. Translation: CASRLGSGVQPQHF.

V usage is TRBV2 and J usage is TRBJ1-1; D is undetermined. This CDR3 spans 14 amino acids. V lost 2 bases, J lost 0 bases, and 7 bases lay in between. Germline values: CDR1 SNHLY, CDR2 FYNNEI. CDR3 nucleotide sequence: TGTGCCAGCAGTGAATTCCGGGTGAACACTGAAGCTTTCTTT. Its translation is CASSEFRVNTEAFF.

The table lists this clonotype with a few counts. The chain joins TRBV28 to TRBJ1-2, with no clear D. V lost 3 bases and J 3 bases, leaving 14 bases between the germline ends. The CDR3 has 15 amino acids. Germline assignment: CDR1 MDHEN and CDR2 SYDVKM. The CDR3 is CASSFRERVYYGYTF. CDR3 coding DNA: TGTGCCAGCAGTTTTCGGGAGAGGGTGTACTATGGCTACACCTTC.

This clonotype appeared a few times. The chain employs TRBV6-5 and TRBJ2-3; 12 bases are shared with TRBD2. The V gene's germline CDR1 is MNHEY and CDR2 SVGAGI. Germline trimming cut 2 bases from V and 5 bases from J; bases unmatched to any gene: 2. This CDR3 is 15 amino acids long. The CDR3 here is CASSYGTSGQDTQYF. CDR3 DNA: TGTGCCAGCAGTTACGGGACTAGCGGGCAAGATACGCAGTATTTT.

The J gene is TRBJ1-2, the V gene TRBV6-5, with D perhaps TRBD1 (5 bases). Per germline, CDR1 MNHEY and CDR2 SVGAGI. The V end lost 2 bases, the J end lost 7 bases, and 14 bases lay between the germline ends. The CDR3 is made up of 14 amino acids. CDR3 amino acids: CASSYGGGGSGYTF. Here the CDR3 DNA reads TGTGCCAGCAGTTACGGCGGGGGAGGGAGTGGCTACACCTTC.

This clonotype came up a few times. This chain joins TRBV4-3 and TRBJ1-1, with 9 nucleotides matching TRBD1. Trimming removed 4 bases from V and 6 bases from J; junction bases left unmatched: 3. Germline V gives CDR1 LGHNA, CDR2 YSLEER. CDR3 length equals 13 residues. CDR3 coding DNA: TGCGCCAGCAGCCCTTGGACAGGGGCTGAAGCTTTCTTT. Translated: CASSPWTGAEAFF.

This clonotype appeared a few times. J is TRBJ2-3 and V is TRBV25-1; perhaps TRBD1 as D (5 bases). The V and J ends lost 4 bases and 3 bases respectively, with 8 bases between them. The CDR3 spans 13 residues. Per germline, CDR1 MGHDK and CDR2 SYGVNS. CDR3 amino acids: CASSGQGTDTQYF. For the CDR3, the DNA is TGTGCCAGCAGTGGTCAGGGAACAGATACGCAGTATTTT.

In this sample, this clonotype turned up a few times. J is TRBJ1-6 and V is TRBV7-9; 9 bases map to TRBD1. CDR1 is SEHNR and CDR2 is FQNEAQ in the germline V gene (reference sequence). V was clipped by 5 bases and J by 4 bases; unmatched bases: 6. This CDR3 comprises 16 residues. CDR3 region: CASSPTGGGYNSPLHF. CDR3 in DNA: TGTGCCAGCAGCCCGACAGGGGGTGGTTATAATTCACCCCTCCACTTT.

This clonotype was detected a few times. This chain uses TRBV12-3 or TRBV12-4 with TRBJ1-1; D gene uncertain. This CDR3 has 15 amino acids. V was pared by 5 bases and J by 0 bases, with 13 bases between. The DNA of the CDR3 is TGTGCCAGCAGTGAGGACTTAGGAATGAACACTGAAGCTTTCTTT. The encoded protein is CASSEDLGMNTEAFF.

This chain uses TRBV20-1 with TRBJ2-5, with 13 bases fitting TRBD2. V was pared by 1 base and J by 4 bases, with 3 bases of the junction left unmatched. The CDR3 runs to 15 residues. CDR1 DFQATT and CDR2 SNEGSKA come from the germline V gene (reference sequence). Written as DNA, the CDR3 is TGCAGTGCTAGAGGATGGACTAGCGGGAGAGAGACCCAGTACTTC. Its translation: CSARGWTSGRETQYF.

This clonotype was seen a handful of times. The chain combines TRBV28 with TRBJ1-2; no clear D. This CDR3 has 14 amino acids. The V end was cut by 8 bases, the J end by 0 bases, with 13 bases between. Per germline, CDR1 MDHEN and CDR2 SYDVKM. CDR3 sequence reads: CASGIWAANYGYTF. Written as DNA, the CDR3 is TGTGCCAGCGGGATTTGGGCAGCTAACTATGGCTACACCTTC.

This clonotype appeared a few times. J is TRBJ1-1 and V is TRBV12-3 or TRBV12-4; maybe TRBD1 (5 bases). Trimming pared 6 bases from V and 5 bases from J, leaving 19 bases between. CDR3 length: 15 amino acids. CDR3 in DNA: TGTGCCAGCAGGACCAGGGTGACCAGAGGGACTGAAGCTTTCTTT. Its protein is CASRTRVTRGTEAFF.

CDR3 protein: CASKRDSVEETQYF. The DNA of the CDR3 is TGTGCCAGCAAGCGGGACTCAGTGGAAGAGACCCAGTACTTC. The chain carries TRBV2 and TRBJ2-5, with 7 bases lining up with TRBD2. Germline CDR1 SNHLY, CDR2 FYNNEI. With V trimmed by 7 bases and J by 3 bases, 8 bases remained unmatched. CDR3 length: 14 amino acids. Using reference TRBV2 and TRBJ2-5 for the parts outside the CDR3, the full variable domain is EPEVTQTPSHQVTQMGQEVILRCVPISNHLYFYWYRQILGQKVEFLVSFYNNEISEKSEIFDDQFSVERPDGSNFTLKIRSTKLEDSAMYFCASKRDSVEETQYFGPGTRLLVL.